The entry below gives a single T cell receptor (beta chain) sequence along with its context. This entry belongs to a study of T cell changes during pregnancy in multiple sclerosis. Clones were sequenced by immunoSEQ multiplex PCR, and TCRdb holds only the in-frame ones, with some missing. The sample records 35,000 or so clones, more than 70% being singletons. This CDR3 spans 15 amino acids. Trimming cost V 6 bases and J 4 bases; bases outside gene matches: 7. Germline values: CDR1 MNHEY, CDR2 SVGAGI. The chain employs TRBV6-5 and TRBJ2-7; 12 bases are a match to TRBD2. This clonotype was obtained from a female donor with multiple sclerosis, enrolled in a pregnancy study. The sequencing used CD4+ T cells from peripheral blood mononuclear cells, collected in the first trimester of pregnancy. CDR3 sequence: CASSRSTSGSYEQYF. CDR3 in DNA: TGTGCCAGCAGCCGCTCGACTAGCGGGAGTTACGAGCAGTACTTC.